Presented here are 5 T cell receptor beta chains from one specimen sequenced in a study of OX40 agonist ivuxolimab in advanced cancers. Data came from immunoSEQ multiplex PCR; TCRdb stores just in-frame clones and leaves some out. This sample has around 76,000 clones, with 75% to 85% found just once. The starting material was CD4+ or CD8+ T cells sorted from blood, obtained in a trial of the OX40 agonist ivuxolimab. All receptors derive from an adult with an advanced solid tumor such as melanoma, head and neck, liver or kidney cancer.

The rearrangement links TRBV28 to TRBJ2-5; perhaps TRBD2 as D (6 bases). This CDR3 comprises 14 residues. Germline V lookup: CDR1 MDHEN, CDR2 SYDVKM. Trimming removed 8 bases from V and 5 bases from J, with 18 bases in between. The CDR3 protein is CASVRSPEGETQYF. The CDR3 DNA is TGTGCCAGCGTCCGTTCTCCGGAGGGCGAGACCCAGTACTTC.

As for this clone: One end of the junction is discordant with germline, which a read error may explain. V is TRBV6-5 and J is TRBJ1-5, with D unclear. In germline, CDR1 is MNHEY, CDR2 SVGAGI. The length of the CDR3 is 12 residues. CDR3 loop: CASRGESQPQHF. In nucleotides, the CDR3 is TGTGCCAGCAGAGGAGAGAGTCAGCCCCAGCACTTT.

This chain uses TRBV5-1 with TRBJ2-2; 13 bases map to TRBD2. CDR1 is SGHRS and CDR2 is YFSETQ in the germline V gene. CDR3 length: 18 amino acids. The V and J ends lost 3 bases and 4 bases, in that order; junction bases with no gene match: 9. CDR3 DNA sequence: TGCGCCAGCAGCTACACTAGCGGGGGGGCGTCGGGCACCGGGGAGCTGTTTTTT. Translation gives CASSYTSGGASGTGELFF.

The chain couples TRBV7-2 to TRBJ1-4; TRBD1 is a possible D gene (6 bases). CDR1 is SGHTA, CDR2 FQGNSA, per germline. The CDR3 totals 14 residues. The V and J ends lost 5 bases and 5 bases respectively, with 12 bases between them. CDR3: CASSHRASNEKLFF. DNA for the CDR3: TGTGCCAGCAGCCACAGGGCTTCCAATGAAAAACTGTTTTTT. Complete variable domain (other parts from reference TRBV7-2 and TRBJ1-4): GAGVSQSPSNKVTEKGKDVELRCDPISGHTALYWYRQSLGQGLEFLIYFQGNSAPDKSGLPSDRFSAERTGGSVSTLTIQRTQQEDSAVYLCASSHRASNEKLFFGSGTQLSVL.

Only a few counts were recorded for this clone. The J gene is TRBJ1-4, the V gene TRBV6-5; 9 bases fit TRBD1. The CDR3 covers 15 residues. Germline loops: CDR1 MNHEY, CDR2 SVGAGI. The V segment lost 5 bases and the J segment 6 bases; nucleotides outside the gene matches: 7. Written as DNA, the CDR3 is TGTGCCAGCAGTCATTCGGGACAGGGTGATGAAAAACTGTTTTTT. Protein sequence: CASSHSGQGDEKLFF.